These 13 T cell receptor beta chains came from one sample sequenced in a study of T cell changes during pregnancy in multiple sclerosis. Here immunoSEQ multiplex PCR was the method, and the copy in TCRdb shows in-frame clones only, minus some. The table lists some 81,000 clones, about nine tenths of them singletons. Sequences were derived from peripheral blood, sampled before pregnancy. These receptor sequences come from a female donor with multiple sclerosis, enrolled in a pregnancy study.

The V and J genes are TRBV10-3 and TRBJ1-5, with TRBD1 as a possible D gene (5 bases). Germline V gene sequence: CDR1 ENHRY, CDR2 SYGVKD. V was cut by 3 bases and J by 7 bases, with 16 bases left in between. The CDR3 is made up of 15 amino acids. The CDR3 loop is CAISDRRQGGQPQHF. The CDR3 DNA reads as TGTGCCATCAGTGACCGGCGGCAGGGCGGACAGCCCCAGCATTTT.

The chain recombines TRBV27 with TRBJ1-6; D unresolved. CDR1 and CDR2 (germline): MNHEY, SMNVEV (reference sequence). The CDR3 has 16 amino acids. The V end lost 6 bases, the J end lost 5 bases, and 17 bases lay between the germline ends. The CDR3 loop is CASRGFGESNNSPLHF. The CDR3 coding sequence is TGTGCCAGCAGGGGATTCGGGGAGTCTAATAATTCACCCCTCCACTTT.

This clone was seen only a few times. The chain is built from TRBV7-6 and TRBJ2-2; 12 bases align to TRBD2. The CDR3 totals 16 residues. Per the germline V gene, CDR1 is SGHVS and CDR2 is FNYEAQ. The V segment lost 4 bases and the J segment 6 bases; nucleotides outside the gene matches: 6. The CDR3 here is CASSWSSGGASGELFF. CDR3 nucleotide sequence: TGTGCCAGCAGCTGGTCTAGCGGGGGGGCTTCCGGGGAGCTGTTTTTT.

The chain joins TRBV14 to TRBJ1-2; 7 positions match TRBD1. The germline V gene encodes CDR1 SGHDN and CDR2 FVKESK. V lost 4 bases to trimming and J lost 3 bases; unmatched junction nucleotides: 17. This CDR3 has 18 amino acids. In DNA, the CDR3 is TGTGCCAGCAGCCCGAAATTGAGGACAGGTGGAGGATACTATGGCTACACCTTC. Its protein is CASSPKLRTGGGYYGYTF.

This clone was found once. The chain uses TRBV9 and TRBJ1-6; D is unclear. Germline assignment: CDR1 SGDLS and CDR2 YYNGEE. The V gene lost 4 bases and the J gene lost 2 bases, with 10 bases spanning the gap. The CDR3 length is 15 residues. Here the CDR3 DNA reads TGTGCCAGCAGCCCTCCCGGTGCCTATAATTCACCCCTCCACTTT. Its translation is CASSPPGAYNSPLHF.

The chain uses TRBV6-1 and TRBJ2-3; D gene unclear. V shed 4 bases and J shed 6 bases, with 14 bases lying between them. Germline values: CDR1 MNHNS, CDR2 SASEGT. The CDR3 runs 14 residues. The CDR3 DNA follows: TGTGCCAGCAGTGTAGACATCGTTCTGGATACGCAGTATTTT. Translation gives CASSVDIVLDTQYF.

This CDR3 is CASSSRGRVTWYQETQYF. The CDR3 nucleotides read TGTGCCAGCAGCTCGAGAGGGAGGGTCACTTGGTACCAAGAGACCCAGTACTTC. V usage is TRBV9 and J usage is TRBJ2-5, with 7 bases fitting TRBD2. The V segment lost 4 bases and the J segment 0 bases; nucleotides outside the gene matches: 15. CDR1 is SGDLS, CDR2 YYNGEE, per germline. The CDR3 sequence is 18 residues long.

The chain joins TRBV6-1 to TRBJ1-1; D is perhaps TRBD1 (5 bases). Trimming left V 1 base short and J 7 bases short, with 19 bases between. CDR1 and CDR2 from the germline V gene are MNHNS and SASEGT. The CDR3 runs 16 residues. As DNA, the CDR3 is TGTGCCAGCAGTGAAGGTGTCAGGGCCTCCTGGGATGAAGCTTTCTTT. This encodes CASSEGVRASWDEAFF.

The V call is TRBV5-6, the J call TRBJ1-1; 10 nucleotides line up with TRBD1. Losses at the gene ends were 4 bases for V and 11 bases for J; bases not matched to a gene: 5. Germline loops: CDR1 SGHDT, CDR2 YYEEEE. The CDR3 totals 12 residues. The CDR3 nucleotides read TGTGCCAGCAGCATGACAGGGGGCTGGGCTTTCTTT. Translating gives CASSMTGGWAFF.

V is TRBV5-1 and J is TRBJ2-7, with 7 nucleotides matching TRBD1. V lost 2 bases to trimming and J lost 2 bases; unmatched junction nucleotides: 4. The CDR3 is 14 amino acids. Per the germline V gene, CDR1 is SGHRS and CDR2 is YFSETQ. CDR3 region: CASSLTGDPYEQYF. DNA for the CDR3: TGCGCCAGCAGCTTAACAGGGGACCCCTACGAGCAGTACTTC.

The rearrangement joins TRBV30 to TRBJ1-1; D not resolved. The germline V and J ends were trimmed by 0 bases and 11 bases, with 10 bases remaining between them. There are 11 residues in the CDR3. Looked up from germline, CDR1 is GTSNPN and CDR2 is SVGIG (reference sequence). CDR3 in amino acids: CAWSVRPGAFF. The CDR3, as DNA: TGTGCCTGGAGTGTACGCCCGGGGGCTTTCTTT.

This chain links TRBV2 with TRBJ2-3, with 11 bases identical to TRBD2. The CDR3 has 14 amino acids. V dropped 7 bases and J dropped 3; count of bases not matched to a gene: 3. From germline, CDR1 is SNHLY and CDR2 FYNNEI. The CDR3 here is CASTGTSGTDTQYF. DNA for the CDR3: TGTGCCAGCACTGGGACTAGCGGAACAGATACGCAGTATTTT.

The chain combines TRBV4-2 with TRBJ2-2, with 12 bases matching TRBD2. V was clipped by 3 bases and J by 5 bases; unmatched bases: 10. This CDR3 comprises 18 residues. Germline CDR1 is LGHNA and CDR2 is YNFKEQ. CDR3 coding DNA: TGTGCCAGCAGCCAGGCCGATTCTAGCGGGGGGGGGACCGGGGAGCTGTTTTTT. Residues: CASSQADSSGGGTGELFF.